This T cell receptor beta chain originates from a study of CD8 T cells in Susac syndrome. Trimming took 0 bases from V and 1 from J, leaving 12 bases between them. Germline CDR1 is DFQATT and CDR2 is SNEGSKA (reference sequence). The CDR3 sequence is 15 residues long. Random hexamers primed reverse transcription of about 0.5 to 1 ug RNA. Across 54 Vbeta and 13 Jbeta, TCR beta CDR3 was amplified with immunoSEQ multiplex PCR. Via MiXCR, TCRdb re-called the immunoSEQ multiplex PCR reads, giving one row per CDR3 protein. The profile shows about 130,000 distinct CDR3 sequences, approximately 96% of them singletons. Diagnostic criteria defined recently for definite or probable disease were met by the Susac syndrome patients.

This rearrangement joins TRBV20-1 to TRBJ1-1, with D uncertain. The sample was CD8+ T cells from PBMCs. The clonotype was recovered from a human donor with Susac syndrome. The CDR3 DNA reads as TGCAGTGCTAGAGACCTGCCCGGGCCGAACACTGAAGCTTTCTTT. This sequence encodes CSARDLPGPNTEAFF.